This T cell receptor (beta chain) emerged from a study of T cell changes during pregnancy in multiple sclerosis. V dropped 0 bases and J dropped 8; count of bases not matched to a gene: 7. CDR1 and CDR2 from the germline V gene are SGHRS and YFSETQ. There are 15 residues in the CDR3. The method was immunoSEQ multiplex PCR; TCRdb's version includes in-frame clones alone and lacks a portion of them. The data hold tens of thousands of clones, with 92% observed a single time. In its sample, this clone was seen once. Sequencing was performed on CD4+ T cells from peripheral blood mononuclear cells, taken after pregnancy. The chain recombines TRBV5-1 with TRBJ1-3, with TRBD1 identical over 8 bases. This receptor was taken from a female donor with multiple sclerosis, enrolled in a pregnancy study. The CDR3 reads CASSLGAGGMDTIYF. CDR3 DNA sequence: TGCGCCAGCAGCTTGGGCGCAGGGGGCATGGACACCATATATTTT.